The 19 T cell receptor beta chains below come from one sample, sequenced in a study of shared clonotypes between healthy human individuals. The repertoire was sequenced with immunoSEQ multiplex PCR; TCRdb's copy has only in-frame clones and lacks some. Of around 690,000 clones listed, 90% are singletons. The sample was memory CD8+ T cells from PBMCs. Subset indicated: CD45RO+ cells pooled with CCR7-negative TemRA cells. The receptor set was obtained from a man aged 18 to 30 in good health. Some clones in this sample may be carry-over from other donors' samples.

V is TRBV5-1 and J is TRBJ2-5; the D call may be TRBD1 or TRBD2 (5 bases each). Germline V gene sequence: CDR1 SGHRS, CDR2 YFSETQ. This CDR3 is built from 14 residues. The V end was cut by 3 bases, the J end by 3 bases, with 12 bases between. The CDR3 nucleotides are TGCGCCAGCAGCTCGGGACGTTTAGAAGAGACCCAGTACTTC. Translating gives CASSSGRLEETQYF.

V is TRBV5-1 and J is TRBJ2-7; 7 nucleotides line up with TRBD1. The length of the CDR3 is 15 residues. CDR1 and CDR2 (germline): SGHRS, YFSETQ. The trim removed 3 bases at V and 2 bases at J, leaving 8 bases unmatched. The CDR3 reads CASSSGQANTYEQYF. In DNA, the CDR3 is TGCGCCAGCAGCTCAGGACAGGCCAACACCTACGAGCAGTACTTC.

This chain joins TRBV15 and TRBJ1-1; D gene uncertain. The CDR3 covers 13 residues. Between the trimmed V and J ends, which lost 1 base and 3 bases, there was a span of 6 bases. Germline V gene sequence: CDR1 LNHNV, CDR2 YYDKDF (reference sequence). CDR3 residues: CATSRGEDTEAFF. CDR3 nucleotides: TGTGCCACCAGCAGAGGGGAGGACACTGAAGCTTTCTTT.

J is TRBJ1-1 and V is TRBV10-3; 7 bases line up with TRBD1. CDR1 and CDR2 (germline): ENHRY, SYGVKD. J was trimmed by 6 bases and V by 6 bases; bases with no gene match: 16. This CDR3 is 16 amino acids long. The DNA of the CDR3 is TGTGCCATCAGGGGAATCACAGGGGACGTGGGCGCTGAAGCTTTCTTT. Residues: CAIRGITGDVGAEAFF.

This clone was detected only once. The chain employs TRBV6-1 and TRBJ2-7; weak D call: TRBD2 (7 bases). CDR3 length: 15 residues. With 2 bases removed from V and 2 bases from J, the gap between germline ends came to 13 bases. Per germline, CDR1 MNHNS and CDR2 SASEGT. The CDR3: CASSERGGLPYEQYF. The DNA for the CDR3 is TGTGCCAGCAGTGAAAGGGGGGGACTTCCCTACGAGCAGTACTTC.

The V call is TRBV27, the J call TRBJ2-7; perhaps TRBD2 as D (6 bases). The CDR3 is 14 amino acids. Trimming took off 6 bases at V and 0 bases at J, with 12 bases between the two ends. The germline V gene encodes CDR1 MNHEY and CDR2 SMNVEV (reference sequence). The CDR3 region is CASSMTRSSYEQYF. For the CDR3, the DNA is TGTGCCAGCAGCATGACTAGGAGCTCCTACGAGCAGTACTTC.

The DNA for the CDR3 is TGTGCCAGCAGTTTATCCCCAGGGGTGGGCTACACCTTC. Its translation is CASSLSPGVGYTF. V and J are TRBV27 and TRBJ1-2; D may be TRBD1 (6 bases). The CDR3 covers 13 residues. Germline-derived CDR1 and CDR2 are MNHEY and SMNVEV (reference sequence). Trimming stripped 0 bases from V and 8 bases from J, with 10 bases between.

The genes are TRBV7-9 and TRBJ2-7; TRBD2 agrees at 9 bases. V shed 5 bases and J 0 bases; nucleotides not matched to a gene: 5. The CDR3 totals 15 residues. Germline loops: CDR1 SEHNR, CDR2 FQNEAQ (reference sequence). The DNA for the CDR3 is TGTGCCAGCAGCCCCAGGACTAGCGCCTCCTACGAGCAGTACTTC. The encoded protein is CASSPRTSASYEQYF.

The gene calls are TRBV11-2 and TRBJ2-7, with a possible D match to TRBD2 (5 bases). V was shortened by 7 bases and J by 2 bases, with 12 bases between the two germline ends. The germline gives CDR1 SGHAT, CDR2 FQNNGV. The CDR3 is 13 amino acids. CDR3 nucleotide sequence: TGTGCCAGCACTCGACTACGGGCCTACGAGCAGTACTTC. Translating it yields CASTRLRAYEQYF.

The chain links TRBV30 to TRBJ2-7; 8 nucleotides match TRBD1. The germline V gene encodes CDR1 GTSNPN and CDR2 SVGIG (reference sequence). V lost 2 bases, J lost 4 bases, and 7 bases stayed unmatched. This CDR3 is built from 14 residues. CDR3 sequence reads: CAWSPRTGWYEQYF. CDR3 sequence (DNA): TGTGCCTGGAGTCCCCGGACAGGGTGGTACGAGCAGTACTTC. Looking up the rest from reference TRBV30 and TRBJ2-7 gives the full variable domain: SQTIHQWPATLVQPVGSPLSLECTVEGTSNPNLYWYRQAAGRGLQLLFYSVGIGQISSEVPQNLSASRPQDRQFILSSKKLLLSDSGFYLCAWSPRTGWYEQYFGPGTRLTVT.

The rearrangement links TRBV27 to TRBJ2-5, with D possibly being TRBD1 (5 bases). This CDR3 region has 12 residues. Germline CDR1 MNHEY, CDR2 SMNVEV (reference sequence). Trimming shortened V by 3 bases and J by 4 bases, and 6 bases separated the two germline ends. This chain's CDR3 is CASSFRGETQYF. The CDR3 DNA sequence: TGTGCCAGCAGTTTTAGGGGAGAGACCCAGTACTTC.

This chain links TRBV11-2 with TRBJ1-5, with D uncertain. Trimming left V 4 bases short and J 11 bases short, with 18 bases between. This CDR3 is built from 14 residues. The V gene's germline CDR1 is SGHAT and CDR2 FQNNGV. The CDR3 sequence: CASSSSDGPKTQHF. The DNA of the CDR3 is TGTGCCAGCAGCTCCTCGGACGGACCCAAGACCCAGCATTTT.

The J gene is TRBJ1-3, the V gene TRBV28; no reliable D call. The V gene lost 4 bases and the J gene lost 4 bases, with 20 bases spanning the gap. Germline loops: CDR1 MDHEN, CDR2 SYDVKM. This CDR3 spans 17 amino acids. The CDR3 here is CASSYMRQLPTGNTIYF. CDR3 nucleotide sequence: TGTGCCAGCAGTTATATGCGACAACTCCCCACCGGAAACACCATATATTTT.

The chain combines TRBV4-1 with TRBJ1-3; D gene uncertain. In germline, CDR1 is MGHRA, CDR2 YSYEKL. Trimming took off 1 base at V and 4 bases at J, with 11 bases between the two ends. The CDR3 has 15 amino acids. The DNA of the CDR3 is TGCGCCAGCAGCCAAGTGTCAGTCAGAGGAAACACCATATATTTT. The encoded protein is CASSQVSVRGNTIYF.

CDR3 nucleotide sequence: TGTGCCAGCAGCCAAGGGGGACAGGGCCACGACGAAAAACTGTTTTTT. Its translation is CASSQGGQGHDEKLFF. The rearrangement links TRBV14 to TRBJ1-4, with 9 nucleotides matching TRBD1. There are 16 residues in the CDR3. J was trimmed by 8 bases and V by 1 base; bases with no gene match: 8. Germline assignment: CDR1 SGHDN and CDR2 FVKESK.

The chain links TRBV6-5 to TRBJ1-3, with D possibly TRBD1 on 6 matching bases. V lost 4 bases and J lost 2, with 6 bases in between. Germline-derived CDR1 and CDR2 are MNHEY and SVGAGI. The CDR3 runs 13 residues. The CDR3 DNA reads as TGTGCCAGCAGTTCAGGGGCTGGAAACACCATATATTTT. Protein product: CASSSGAGNTIYF.

This clone was counted between two and nine times. The sample has other DNA sequences that encode this CDR3 too. This sequence joins TRBV19 and TRBJ1-1, with D hard to call. Trimming stripped 1 base from V and 4 bases from J, with 10 bases between. CDR3 size: 14 residues. The germline CDR1 and CDR2 sequences are LNHDA and SQIVND (reference sequence). The CDR3 sequence: CASSIVRGGTEAFF. For the CDR3, the DNA is TGTGCCAGTAGTATAGTGCGGGGTGGCACTGAAGCTTTCTTT.

The gene calls are TRBV19 and TRBJ1-5; no firm D call. Trimming cost V 3 bases and J 6 bases, with 12 bases left between them. Per germline, CDR1 LNHDA and CDR2 SQIVND (reference sequence). The CDR3 runs to 14 residues. CDR3 amino acids: CASSIIGVSQPQHF. DNA for the CDR3: TGTGCCAGTAGTATTATCGGGGTAAGTCAGCCCCAGCATTTT.

This clone was detected only once. The chain carries TRBV28 and TRBJ2-7; D might be TRBD2 (5 bases). V was pared by 4 bases and J by 4 bases, with 14 bases between. The CDR3 consists of 14 residues. Germline lookup yields CDR1 MDHEN and CDR2 SYDVKM. CDR3 coding DNA: TGTGCCAGCAGTTGGACTGACCTTGTGTACGAGCAGTACTTC. Translating it yields CASSWTDLVYEQYF.